The T cell receptor beta chain described here comes from a study of molecular identifiers for immune sequencing clone quantification (dated by TCRdb to about 2018). Turning to the overall study: For a replicate experiment, RNA from roughly 18,000 or 92,000 naive CD8 T cells was divided into five aliquots, and four of the five aliquots were sequenced. The study was a methods study using CD8 T cells to benchmark molecular-identifier clustering-based TCR repertoire sequencing (MIDCIRS) and TCR RNA copy counting.

Libraries were constructed by PCR. Instrument on record: Illumina HiSeq 4000. Bulk TCR libraries were generated as previously described, with the TCR primers listed in Table S5 used. Total RNA was purified with the Qiagen AllPrep DNA/RNA kit. Reads from multiple sequencing runs of the same library were pooled before analysis. In the source study's methods: Reads were retained only if the reads had an exact TCR constant sequence, and the retained reads were trimmed to 150 nt and grouped according to their 12-nt molecular barcodes. Within each barcode group, reads were sub-clustered at a 15% Levenshtein threshold, and quality-weighted consensus sequences were built per RNA molecule. Non-functional sequences were filtered out, along with any lower-count sequence sitting one edit away from another sequence. Based on a fit of two negative binomial distributions, barcode sub-clusters having less than 20% of the maximum read count were discarded. TCRdb reanalyzed the raw reads on its own, using fastp at Q25 for trimming and MiXCR for clone calling, and kept in-frame beta chains. Identical CDR3 proteins give one entry, which carries the most common genes and DNA. In this record, the V and J calls reflect TCRdb's handling and not the investigators' own analysis. This sample holds some 650,000 distinct CDR3 sequences; about 20% were observed only once. Together, the top ten hold roughly 0.85% of the sample.

V is shortened by 1 base, J by 4 bases, and the region joining them spans 11 bases. There are 14 amino acids in the CDR3, from cysteine to phenylalanine inclusive. The kept DNA is CDR3 alone, 42 bases in frame from the first base. In the germline V gene (reference sequence), CDR1 corresponds to LNHDA and CDR2 to SQIVND. Naive CD8 T cell libraries were made from around 18,000 to 910,000 sorted cells using 10%, 30% or 50% of purified RNA. Naive CD8 T cells were FACS-sorted as CD8+CD4-CCR7+CD45RA+ on a BD FACSAria II into RLT Plus buffer. To test detection sensitivity, Jurkat RNA equivalent to roughly nine TCR copies was spiked into samples of about 17,000-1,100,000 naive CD8 T cells. CD8 T cells were enriched with RosetteSep CD8+ T Cell Enrichment Cocktail and Ficoll-Paque, followed by ACK red cell lysis. Broader findings and caveats from the paper: Roughly 3 recovered TCR RNA copies per cell were obtained by modeling, versus approximately 9 by digital PCR, implying a capture efficiency of about 30%. Naive libraries contained spiked-in Jurkat TCR RNA (approximately nine copies' worth), which is not part of the donor repertoire. Clones above 20 RNA copies held over 98% of molecules in CMV-specific effector cells but under 1% in naive cells. Spiked-in Jurkat TCR RNA equivalent to a single cell was reported to be detectable even among fewer than 1.2 million naive CD8 T cells. Without barcode sub-clustering, chimeric consensus sequences inflated TCR diversity; chimeras reached as high as 47%. Highly expanded clone sizes could be underestimated because identical TCR molecules may share a barcode.

This clonotype occurred a few times. No cognate antigen has been identified for it. No much larger clone is present one base from it, and per-base qualities are unavailable. Sequenced input: naive CD8+ T cells from blood, with Jurkat cell RNA spiked in. In the paper's terms, the cell subset or site label means: FACS-sorted CD8+CD4-CCR7+CD45RA+ naive T cells. The chain employs TRBV19 and TRBJ2-7; perhaps TRBD1 is the D gene, with 5 bases matching. The receptor was isolated from a human donor in good health. Some libraries in this study had Jurkat cell RNA spiked in. The CDR3: CASSIAREAYEQYF. In nucleotides, the sequence is TGTGCCAGTAGTATAGCCAGGGAAGCGTACGAGCAGTACTTC.